This T cell receptor (beta chain) was sequenced for a study of blood T cells in healthy people across ages. In terms of origin and age, donors were healthy Caucasian individuals from Russia aged about 6 to 90. Using a J-beta primer mix together with a sample-barcoded 5' primer, a second PCR was run for about 6 to 12 cycles. All cDNA molecules were each tagged by a template-switch adaptor with 12 random nucleotides. A single record per CDR3 protein comes from TCRdb applying MiXCR to the 5' RACE reads. The data hold about 510,000 distinct CDR3 sequences, with roughly a quarter observed a single time. With regard to this clonotype: The target antigen is unknown.

CDR3 length equals 14 residues. V was pared by 4 bases and J by 5 bases, with 7 bases of the junction left unmatched. The germline CDR1 and CDR2 sequences are SGHTA and FQGNSA. Study-wide points: Greater diversity and more naive CD4+ cells were seen in long-lived donors than in aged donors.

The sample was also linked to a second study, of T cells of mothers and their children.

The V gene is TRBV7-2, the J gene TRBJ2-5; 7 nucleotides align to TRBD2. The source of this sequence is a boy aged 2-9 years in good health. Sample: blood. The DNA of the CDR3 is TGTGCCAGCAGCTGGACTAGGCGGCGGGAGACCCAGTACTTC. This sequence encodes CASSWTRRRETQYF.